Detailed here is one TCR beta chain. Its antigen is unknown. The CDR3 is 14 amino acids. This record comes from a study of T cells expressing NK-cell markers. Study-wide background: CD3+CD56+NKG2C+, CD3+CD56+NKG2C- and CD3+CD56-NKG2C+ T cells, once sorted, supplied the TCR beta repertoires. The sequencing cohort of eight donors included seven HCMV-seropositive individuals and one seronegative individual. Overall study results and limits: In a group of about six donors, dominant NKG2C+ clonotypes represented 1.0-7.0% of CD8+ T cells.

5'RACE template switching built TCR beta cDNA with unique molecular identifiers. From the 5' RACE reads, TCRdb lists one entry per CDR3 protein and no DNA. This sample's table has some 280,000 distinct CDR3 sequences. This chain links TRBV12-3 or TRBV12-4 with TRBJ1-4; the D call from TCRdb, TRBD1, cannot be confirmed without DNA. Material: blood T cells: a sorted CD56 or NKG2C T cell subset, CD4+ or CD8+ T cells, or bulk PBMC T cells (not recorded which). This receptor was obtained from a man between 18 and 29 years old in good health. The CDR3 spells CASSQGTGNEKLFF.